This T cell receptor (beta chain) was found in a study of sequential checkpoint blockade in melanoma. Turning to the study itself: Patients were randomized 1:1 to nivolumab-then-ipilimumab or ipilimumab-then-nivolumab first-line. Maintenance nivolumab came after either treatment sequence.

The V segment lost 8 bases and the J segment 2 bases; nucleotides outside the gene matches: 3. Germline lookup yields CDR1 WNHNN and CDR2 SYGVQD (reference sequence). CDR3 length: 13 amino acids. The assay was immunoSEQ multiplex PCR, and TCRdb's table has in-frame clones only and misses some. This sample has 21,000 or so clones, with 80% to 90% found just once. Documented treatment: randomized to nivolumab then ipilimumab (arm A) or the reverse (arm B). None of the patients previously received DNA-damaging chemotherapy. Sorted cells were live CD3+CD8+, lacking CD19 and CD56, from PBMCs. This sequence joins TRBV10-1 and TRBJ2-1; 7 bases align to TRBD1. The receptor was derived from a human donor with melanoma. Sequences were derived from CD8+ T cells sorted from blood (inferred from file names), sampled from a patient given nivolumab and ipilimumab in sequence. CDR3 sequence: CASSGTAYNEQFF. The CDR3 bases are TGCGCCAGCTCCGGGACAGCCTACAATGAGCAGTTCTTC.